This is a list of T cell receptor beta chains from one sample in a study of OX40 agonist ivuxolimab in advanced cancers. Libraries were prepared by immunoSEQ multiplex PCR; TCRdb keeps only in-frame clonotypes and omits some of them. This repertoire shows about 37,000 clones, roughly 80% found once; its top ten account for under 40%. Sequenced here: CD4+ or CD8+ T cells sorted from blood, sampled in a trial of the OX40 agonist ivuxolimab. These receptors were obtained from an adult with an advanced solid tumor such as melanoma, head and neck, liver or kidney cancer. Both conserved end residues are part of each CDR3. D genes are given only for firm matches. Size is omitted from some rows. Given values are once, few, many or a class for expanded clones.

CASSSYRDNQETQYF,TGTGCCAGCAGCTCATACCGGGACAACCAAGAGACCCAGTACTTC,TRBV5-4,-,-,TRBJ2-5
CASSPSQGFDTEAFF,TGTGCCAGCTCACCGTCGCAGGGGTTTGACACTGAAGCTTTCTTT,TRBV18,-,-,TRBJ1-1
CASSLYSGTDSGNTIYF,TGCGCCAGCAGCCTGTACTCCGGGACGGACTCTGGAAACACCATATATTTT,TRBV5-1,-,-,TRBJ1-3
CASRDGGGTDTQYF,TGCGCCAGCAGGGACGGTGGGGGCACAGATACGCAGTATTTT,TRBV4-1,-,-,TRBJ2-3
CATSSLAGLANNEQFF,TGTGCCACCAGCAGCCTAGCAGGACTAGCGAATAATGAGCAGTTCTTC,TRBV15,TRBD2,-,TRBJ2-1
CASSQSSGTGSHTQHF,TGCGCCAGCAGCCAATCATCAGGTACGGGGTCCCATACCCAGCATTTT,TRBV4-1,-,-,TRBJ1-5
CASSGDSYNEQFF,TGTGCCAGCAGTGGGGACAGCTACAATGAGCAGTTCTTC,TRBV2,TRBD1,-,TRBJ2-1
CASSLADTQYF,TGTGCCAGCTCGCTGGCAGATACGCAGTATTTT,TRBV6-6,-,few,TRBJ2-3
CASSLAGADLLDYGYTF,TGTGCCAGCAGCTTAGCAGGGGCAGATCTTCTTGACTATGGCTACACCTTC,TRBV11-2,-,-,TRBJ1-2
CASSQVSKDQPQHF,TGCGCCAGCAGCCAAGTAAGTAAGGATCAGCCCCAGCATTTT,TRBV4-1,-,few,TRBJ1-5
CASSLEPGGYTF,TGTGCCAGCAGCTTGGAGCCGGGAGGCTACACCTTC,TRBV7-9,-,-,TRBJ1-2
CASSQEGNEKLFF,TGCGCCAGCAGTCAGGAGGGGAATGAAAAACTGTTTTTT,TRBV4-1,-,-,TRBJ1-4
CSVSAQAQGTGELFF,TGCAGCGTCTCCGCCCAGGCCCAAGGGACTGGGGAGCTGTTTTTT,TRBV29-1,-,-,TRBJ2-2
CASTESEQPQHF,TGTGCCAGCACGGAGTCCGAGCAGCCCCAGCATTTT,TRBV27,-,-,TRBJ1-5
CASSPQTNQETQYF,TGCGCCAGCAGCCCACAGACCAACCAAGAGACCCAGTACTTC,TRBV5-1,-,-,TRBJ2-5
CAISDHYNEQFF,TGTGCCATCAGTGACCACTACAATGAGCAGTTCTTC,TRBV10-3,-,-,TRBJ2-1
CATSNQDTQYF,TGTGCCACCAGCAACCAAGATACGCAGTATTTT,TRBV15,-,-,TRBJ2-3
CASSRYQGDYEQYF,TGTGCCAGCAGTCGCTACCAGGGTGACTACGAGCAGTACTTC,TRBV6-5,-,once,TRBJ2-7
CASSFGTLSTDTQYF,TGTGCCAGCAGCTTTGGGACTCTTAGCACAGATACGCAGTATTTT,TRBV11-2,-,-,TRBJ2-3
CASSLGTSETKGEQFF,TGTGCCAGCAGCCTCGGGACTAGCGAAACCAAGGGGGAGCAGTTCTTC,TRBV7-9,TRBD2,once,TRBJ2-1
CASSSGLAGFDSEQYF,TGTGCCAGCAGCTCCGGCCTAGCGGGATTTGATTCTGAGCAGTACTTC,TRBV7-8,TRBD2,-,TRBJ2-7
CASSMTVQETQYF,TGTGCCAGCAGCATGACAGTCCAAGAGACCCAGTACTTC,TRBV7-3,-,-,TRBJ2-5
CASRGLAGISTDTQYF,TGTGCCAGCCGGGGACTAGCGGGTATTAGCACAGATACGCAGTATTTT,TRBV6-6,TRBD2,-,TRBJ2-3
CASSLAWYEQYF,TGTGCCAGCAGCCTAGCGTGGTACGAGCAGTACTTC,TRBV14,-,-,TRBJ2-7
CASSEIGAGQTFYEQYF,TGTGCCAGCAGTGAAATAGGGGCGGGACAGACCTTCTACGAGCAGTACTTC,TRBV6-1,-,-,TRBJ2-7
CARVLLAGGYYEQYF,TGTGCCAGGGTACTCCTAGCGGGAGGGTACTACGAGCAGTACTTC,TRBV25-1,TRBD2,-,TRBJ2-7
CASRQGRQGASGANVLTF,TGCGCCAGCAGACAAGGCAGACAGGGGGCTTCTGGGGCCAACGTCCTGACTTTC,TRBV4-1,TRBD1,few,TRBJ2-6
CASSLGLNTEAFF,TGTGCCAGCAGTTTAGGGTTGAACACTGAAGCTTTCTTT,TRBV28,-,-,TRBJ1-1
CASSYSGQGGYGYTF,TGTGCCAGCAGTTACTCCGGACAGGGGGGATATGGCTACACCTTC,TRBV2,TRBD1,-,TRBJ1-2
CASNSDSTGVSVRGAFF,TGTGCCAGCAATTCCGATTCGACGGGGGTATCCGTCCGTGGAGCTTTCTTT,TRBV4-2,-,few,TRBJ1-1
CASSRKGVGGAGSYEQYF,TGTGCCAGCAGCCGAAAAGGGGTTGGAGGGGCGGGCTCCTACGAGCAGTACTTC,TRBV4-2,-,-,TRBJ2-7
CASSLSSGSRDEQFF,TGCGCCAGCAGCTTGTCTAGCGGGAGTAGAGATGAGCAGTTCTTC,TRBV5-1,TRBD2,-,TRBJ2-1
CASSLASRPRSGTQYF,TGTGCCAGCAGCTTGGCCTCTCGCCCCCGGAGCGGTACGCAGTATTTT,TRBV5-4,-,once,TRBJ2-3
CASSPGQESYGYTF,TGTGCCAGTAGTCCAGGACAGGAGTCATATGGCTACACCTTC,TRBV19,TRBD1,once,TRBJ1-2
CASSESTAAGNTIYF,TGCGCCAGCAGTGAGTCGACGGCAGCTGGAAACACCATATATTTT,TRBV10-1,-,-,TRBJ1-3
CASSQAGANTGELFF,TGTGCCAGCTCACAAGCGGGCGCGAACACCGGGGAGCTGTTTTTT,TRBV18,-,once,TRBJ2-2
CATKRGMGNTDTQYF,TGTGCCACCAAGCGGGGGATGGGGAACACAGATACGCAGTATTTT,TRBV6-5,TRBD2,-,TRBJ2-3
CASGLGTASYEQYF,TGTGCTAGTGGTTTAGGGACAGCGTCCTACGAGCAGTACTTC,TRBV12-5,TRBD1,-,TRBJ2-7
CASSSQGRDIQYF,TGCGCCAGCAGCAGTCAGGGAAGGGACATTCAGTACTTC,TRBV5-1,-,-,TRBJ2-4
CASSPAGQAYEQYF,TGCGCCAGCAGCCCCGCCGGACAGGCCTACGAGCAGTACTTC,TRBV4-1,TRBD1,-,TRBJ2-7
CASSYTSGGYEQYF,TGTGCCAGCAGTTATACTAGCGGGGGCTACGAGCAGTACTTC,TRBV6-6,TRBD2,-,TRBJ2-7
CASSLAGQGTEAFF,TGTGCCAGCAGCTTAGCGGGACAGGGAACTGAAGCTTTCTTT,TRBV7-6,TRBD1,-,TRBJ1-1
CASSQAVAGGPALGQYF,TGTGCCAGCAGCCAAGCAGTGGCGGGGGGCCCGGCATTAGGGCAGTACTTC,TRBV4-2,TRBD2,-,TRBJ2-7
CASSLGPGTNSPLHF,TGTGCCAGCAGTTTAGGCCCCGGGACCAATTCACCCCTCCACTTT,TRBV28,-,once,TRBJ1-6
CASSPGQPGTETQYF,TGTGCCAGCAGCCCGGGACAGCCGGGGACAGAGACCCAGTACTTC,TRBV2,TRBD1,-,TRBJ2-5
CASNSGGPTDTQYF,TGTGCCAGCAACAGCGGGGGGCCAACAGATACGCAGTATTTT,TRBV7-3,TRBD2,-,TRBJ2-3
CASSKPGAAGSSYEQYF,TGTGCCAGTAGTAAACCCGGGGCGGCCGGGAGCTCCTACGAGCAGTACTTC,TRBV19,-,-,TRBJ2-7
CASSLATSGAHEQFF,TGTGCCAGCAGTTTAGCCACTAGCGGGGCCCATGAGCAGTTCTTC,TRBV28,TRBD2,-,TRBJ2-1
CAEDTGDTGELFF,TGTGCCGAAGACACAGGGGACACCGGGGAGCTGTTTTTT,TRBV7-2,TRBD1,few,TRBJ2-2